Here is one T cell receptor beta chain with its context. Its antigen remains unidentified. The method was immunoSEQ multiplex PCR; TCRdb's version includes in-frame clones alone and lacks a portion of them. The sample has under 350,000 clones, 80% to 90% seen once; the top ten hold approximately 1%. This sample is drawn from a study of cytomegalovirus exposure and HLA in healthy donors. Study-level background: The 130 or so validation repertoires and the 666 first-cohort repertoires shared a platform, a later analysis reported. General study findings and limits: Published work reported that the classifier diagnosed cytomegalovirus status with high specificity and sensitivity.

Germline assignment: CDR1 SGHVS and CDR2 FNYEAQ. V lost 5 bases, J lost 4 bases, and 11 bases lay in between. This CDR3 is built from 13 residues. The approximately 120-subject validation cohort, separate from the approximately 640-subject first cohort, included the donors. This clonotype was obtained from a woman aged 18-29 years in good health and CMV-seronegative. The chain is built from TRBV7-6 and TRBJ1-2, with D perhaps TRBD1 (6 bases). Material: PBMCs. This CDR3 reads CASSPRGAYGYTF. The CDR3 bases are TGTGCCAGCAGCCCCAGGGGCGCCTATGGCTACACCTTC. The variable domain in full, with the rest retrieved from reference TRBV7-6 and TRBJ1-2, is GAGVSQSPRYKVTKRGQDVALRCDPISGHVSLYWYRQALGQGPEFLTYFNYEAQQDKSGLPNDRFSAERPEGSISTLTIQRTEQRDSAMYRCASSPRGAYGYTFGSGTRLTVV.